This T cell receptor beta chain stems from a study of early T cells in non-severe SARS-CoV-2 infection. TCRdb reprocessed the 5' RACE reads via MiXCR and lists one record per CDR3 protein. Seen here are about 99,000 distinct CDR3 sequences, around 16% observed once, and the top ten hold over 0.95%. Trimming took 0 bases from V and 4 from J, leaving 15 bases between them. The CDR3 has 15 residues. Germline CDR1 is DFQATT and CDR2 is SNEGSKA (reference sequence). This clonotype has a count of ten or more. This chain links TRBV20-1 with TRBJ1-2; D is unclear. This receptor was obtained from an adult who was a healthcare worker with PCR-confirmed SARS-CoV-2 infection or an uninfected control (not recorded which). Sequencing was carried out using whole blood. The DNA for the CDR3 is TGCAGTGCTAGAGATCGGGGTTTAGCCCTCTATGGCTACACCTTC. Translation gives CSARDRGLALYGYTF.